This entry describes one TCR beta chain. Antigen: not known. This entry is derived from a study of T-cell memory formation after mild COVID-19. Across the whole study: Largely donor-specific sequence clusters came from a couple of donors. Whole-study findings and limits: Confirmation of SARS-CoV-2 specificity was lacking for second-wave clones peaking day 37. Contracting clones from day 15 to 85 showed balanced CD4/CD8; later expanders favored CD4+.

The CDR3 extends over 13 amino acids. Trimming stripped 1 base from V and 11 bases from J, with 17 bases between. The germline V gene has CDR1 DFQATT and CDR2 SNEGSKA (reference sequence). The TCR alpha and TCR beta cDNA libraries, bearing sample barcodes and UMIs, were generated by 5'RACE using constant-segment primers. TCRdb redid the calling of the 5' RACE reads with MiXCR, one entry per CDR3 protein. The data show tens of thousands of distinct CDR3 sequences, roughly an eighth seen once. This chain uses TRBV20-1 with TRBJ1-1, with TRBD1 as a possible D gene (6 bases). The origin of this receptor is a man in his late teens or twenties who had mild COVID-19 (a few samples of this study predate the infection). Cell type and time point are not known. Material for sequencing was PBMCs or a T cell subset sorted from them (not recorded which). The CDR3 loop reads CSARGGRGAGAFF. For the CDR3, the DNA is TGCAGTGCTAGAGGCGGCAGGGGCGCGGGGGCTTTCTTT.